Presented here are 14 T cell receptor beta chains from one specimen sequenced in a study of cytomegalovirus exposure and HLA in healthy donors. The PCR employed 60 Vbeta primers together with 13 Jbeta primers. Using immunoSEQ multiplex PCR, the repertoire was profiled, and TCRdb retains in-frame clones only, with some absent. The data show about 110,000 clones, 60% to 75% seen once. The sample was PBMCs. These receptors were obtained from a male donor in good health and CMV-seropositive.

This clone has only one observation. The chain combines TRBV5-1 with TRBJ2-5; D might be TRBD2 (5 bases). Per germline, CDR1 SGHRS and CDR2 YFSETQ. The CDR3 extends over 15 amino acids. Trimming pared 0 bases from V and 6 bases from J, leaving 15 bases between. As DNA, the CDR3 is TGCGCCAGCAGCTTGGTTATCGGGGTAAAAAAGACCCAGTACTTC. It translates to CASSLVIGVKKTQYF.

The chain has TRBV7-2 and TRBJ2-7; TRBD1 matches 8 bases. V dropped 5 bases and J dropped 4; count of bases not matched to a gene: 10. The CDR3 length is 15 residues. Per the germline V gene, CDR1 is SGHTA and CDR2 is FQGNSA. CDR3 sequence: CASSPRTGSNYEQYF. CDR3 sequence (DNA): TGTGCCAGCAGCCCAAGGACAGGGAGTAATTACGAGCAGTACTTC.

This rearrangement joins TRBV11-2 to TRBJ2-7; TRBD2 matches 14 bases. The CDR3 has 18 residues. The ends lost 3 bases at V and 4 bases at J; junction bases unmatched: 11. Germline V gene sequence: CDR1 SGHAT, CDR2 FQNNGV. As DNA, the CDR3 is TGTGCCAGCAGCTTGATGACTAGCGGGGGGGCTAGTTCGTACGAGCAGTACTTC. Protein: CASSLMTSGGASSYEQYF.

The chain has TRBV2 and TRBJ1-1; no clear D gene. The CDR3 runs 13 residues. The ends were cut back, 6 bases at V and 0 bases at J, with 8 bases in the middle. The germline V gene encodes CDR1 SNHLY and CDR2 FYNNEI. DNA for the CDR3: TGTGCCAGCAGCTCTTACATGAACACTGAAGCTTTCTTT. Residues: CASSSYMNTEAFF.

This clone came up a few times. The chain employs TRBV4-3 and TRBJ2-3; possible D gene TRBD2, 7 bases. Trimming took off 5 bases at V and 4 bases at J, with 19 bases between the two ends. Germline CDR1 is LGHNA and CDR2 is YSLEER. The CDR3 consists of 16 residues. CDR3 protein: CASSFRRGRVADTQYF. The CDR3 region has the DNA TGCGCCAGCAGCTTCCGGCGGGGGCGCGTCGCAGATACGCAGTATTTT.

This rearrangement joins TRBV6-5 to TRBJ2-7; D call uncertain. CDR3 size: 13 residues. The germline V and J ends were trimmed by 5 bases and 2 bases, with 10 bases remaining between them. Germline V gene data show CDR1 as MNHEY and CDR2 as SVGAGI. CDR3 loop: CASSRSNAYEQYF. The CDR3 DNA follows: TGTGCCAGCAGTCGTTCTAACGCCTACGAGCAGTACTTC.

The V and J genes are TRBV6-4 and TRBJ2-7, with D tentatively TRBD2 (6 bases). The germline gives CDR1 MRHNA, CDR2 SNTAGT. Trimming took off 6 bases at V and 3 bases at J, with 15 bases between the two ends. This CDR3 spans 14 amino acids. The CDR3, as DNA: TGTGCCAGCAGCGCCCATGGAGGGGACTACGAGCAGTACTTC. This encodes CASSAHGGDYEQYF.

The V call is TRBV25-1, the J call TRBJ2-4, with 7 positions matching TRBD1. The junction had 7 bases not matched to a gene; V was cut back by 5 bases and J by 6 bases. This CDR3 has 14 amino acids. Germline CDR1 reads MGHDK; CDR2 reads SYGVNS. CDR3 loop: CASSSAGGLNIQYF. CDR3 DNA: TGTGCCAGCAGTTCCGCAGGGGGATTAAACATTCAGTACTTC.

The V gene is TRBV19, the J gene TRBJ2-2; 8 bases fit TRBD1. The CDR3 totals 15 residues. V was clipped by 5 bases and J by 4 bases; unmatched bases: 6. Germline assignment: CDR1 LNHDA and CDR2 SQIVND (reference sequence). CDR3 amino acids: CASSSLDRATGELFF. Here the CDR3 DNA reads TGTGCCAGTAGTTCCTTGGACAGGGCCACCGGGGAGCTGTTTTTT. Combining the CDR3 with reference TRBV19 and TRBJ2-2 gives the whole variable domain DGGITQSPKYLFRKEGQNVTLSCEQNLNHDAMYWYRQDPGQGLRLIYYSQIVNDFQKGDIAEGYSVSREKKESFPLTVTSAQKNPTAFYLCASSSLDRATGELFFGEGSRLTVL.

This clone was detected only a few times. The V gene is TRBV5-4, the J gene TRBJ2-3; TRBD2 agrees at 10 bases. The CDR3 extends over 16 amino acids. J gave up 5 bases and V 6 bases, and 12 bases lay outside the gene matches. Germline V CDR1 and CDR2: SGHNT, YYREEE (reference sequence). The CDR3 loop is CASTRSGRAGEDTQYF. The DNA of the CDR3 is TGTGCCAGCACCCGCAGCGGGAGGGCCGGGGAAGATACGCAGTATTTT.

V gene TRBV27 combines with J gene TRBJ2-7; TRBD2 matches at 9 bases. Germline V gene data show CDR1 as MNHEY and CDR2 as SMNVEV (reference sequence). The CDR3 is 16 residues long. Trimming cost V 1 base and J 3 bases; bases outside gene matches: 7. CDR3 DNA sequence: TGTGCCAGCAGTTTATGGGGGACTAGCAGGTTCTACGAGCAGTACTTC. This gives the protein CASSLWGTSRFYEQYF.

The CDR3 reads CASSNEGTGIDEQYF. Written as DNA, the CDR3 is TGTGCCAGCAGCAACGAAGGGACAGGGATCGACGAGCAGTACTTC. The V call is TRBV7-9, the J call TRBJ2-7, with 9 bases matching TRBD1. Trimming took 5 bases from V and 5 from J; bases not matched to a gene: 10. Germline lookup yields CDR1 SEHNR and CDR2 FQNEAQ (reference sequence). This CDR3 spans 15 amino acids. Using reference TRBV7-9 and TRBJ2-7 for the parts outside the CDR3, the full variable domain is DTGVSQNPRHKITKRGQNVTFRCDPISEHNRLYWYRQTLGQGPEFLTYFQNEAQLEKSRLLSDRFSAERPKGSFSTLEIQRTEQGDSAMYLCASSNEGTGIDEQYFGPGTRLTVT.

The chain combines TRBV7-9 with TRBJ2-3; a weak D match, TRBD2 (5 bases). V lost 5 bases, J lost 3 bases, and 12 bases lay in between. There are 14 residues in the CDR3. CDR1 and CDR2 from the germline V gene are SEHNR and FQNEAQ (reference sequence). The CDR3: CASSPRPGTDTQYF. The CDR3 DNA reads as TGTGCCAGCAGCCCGAGGCCGGGGACAGATACGCAGTATTTT.

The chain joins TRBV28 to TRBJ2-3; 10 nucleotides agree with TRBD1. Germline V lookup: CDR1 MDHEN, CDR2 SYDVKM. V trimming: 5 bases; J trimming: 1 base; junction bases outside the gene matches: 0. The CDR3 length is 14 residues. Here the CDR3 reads CASSGQGGTDTQYF. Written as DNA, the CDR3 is TGTGCCAGCAGTGGACAGGGGGGCACAGATACGCAGTATTTT.